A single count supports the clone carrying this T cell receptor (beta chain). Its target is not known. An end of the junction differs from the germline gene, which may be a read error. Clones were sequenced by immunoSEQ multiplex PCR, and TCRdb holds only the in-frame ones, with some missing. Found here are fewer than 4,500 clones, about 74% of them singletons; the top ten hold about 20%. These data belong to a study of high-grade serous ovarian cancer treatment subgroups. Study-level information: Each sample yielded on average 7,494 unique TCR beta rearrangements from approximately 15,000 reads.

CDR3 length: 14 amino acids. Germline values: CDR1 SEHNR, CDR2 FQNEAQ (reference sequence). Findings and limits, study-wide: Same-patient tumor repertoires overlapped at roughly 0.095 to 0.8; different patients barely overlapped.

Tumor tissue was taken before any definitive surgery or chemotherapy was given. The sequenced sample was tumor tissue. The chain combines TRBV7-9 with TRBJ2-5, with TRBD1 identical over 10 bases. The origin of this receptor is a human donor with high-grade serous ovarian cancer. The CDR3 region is CASSSDRGQGTQYF. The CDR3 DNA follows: TGTGCCAGCAGCTCAGACAGGGGGCAAGGGACCCAGTACTTC.